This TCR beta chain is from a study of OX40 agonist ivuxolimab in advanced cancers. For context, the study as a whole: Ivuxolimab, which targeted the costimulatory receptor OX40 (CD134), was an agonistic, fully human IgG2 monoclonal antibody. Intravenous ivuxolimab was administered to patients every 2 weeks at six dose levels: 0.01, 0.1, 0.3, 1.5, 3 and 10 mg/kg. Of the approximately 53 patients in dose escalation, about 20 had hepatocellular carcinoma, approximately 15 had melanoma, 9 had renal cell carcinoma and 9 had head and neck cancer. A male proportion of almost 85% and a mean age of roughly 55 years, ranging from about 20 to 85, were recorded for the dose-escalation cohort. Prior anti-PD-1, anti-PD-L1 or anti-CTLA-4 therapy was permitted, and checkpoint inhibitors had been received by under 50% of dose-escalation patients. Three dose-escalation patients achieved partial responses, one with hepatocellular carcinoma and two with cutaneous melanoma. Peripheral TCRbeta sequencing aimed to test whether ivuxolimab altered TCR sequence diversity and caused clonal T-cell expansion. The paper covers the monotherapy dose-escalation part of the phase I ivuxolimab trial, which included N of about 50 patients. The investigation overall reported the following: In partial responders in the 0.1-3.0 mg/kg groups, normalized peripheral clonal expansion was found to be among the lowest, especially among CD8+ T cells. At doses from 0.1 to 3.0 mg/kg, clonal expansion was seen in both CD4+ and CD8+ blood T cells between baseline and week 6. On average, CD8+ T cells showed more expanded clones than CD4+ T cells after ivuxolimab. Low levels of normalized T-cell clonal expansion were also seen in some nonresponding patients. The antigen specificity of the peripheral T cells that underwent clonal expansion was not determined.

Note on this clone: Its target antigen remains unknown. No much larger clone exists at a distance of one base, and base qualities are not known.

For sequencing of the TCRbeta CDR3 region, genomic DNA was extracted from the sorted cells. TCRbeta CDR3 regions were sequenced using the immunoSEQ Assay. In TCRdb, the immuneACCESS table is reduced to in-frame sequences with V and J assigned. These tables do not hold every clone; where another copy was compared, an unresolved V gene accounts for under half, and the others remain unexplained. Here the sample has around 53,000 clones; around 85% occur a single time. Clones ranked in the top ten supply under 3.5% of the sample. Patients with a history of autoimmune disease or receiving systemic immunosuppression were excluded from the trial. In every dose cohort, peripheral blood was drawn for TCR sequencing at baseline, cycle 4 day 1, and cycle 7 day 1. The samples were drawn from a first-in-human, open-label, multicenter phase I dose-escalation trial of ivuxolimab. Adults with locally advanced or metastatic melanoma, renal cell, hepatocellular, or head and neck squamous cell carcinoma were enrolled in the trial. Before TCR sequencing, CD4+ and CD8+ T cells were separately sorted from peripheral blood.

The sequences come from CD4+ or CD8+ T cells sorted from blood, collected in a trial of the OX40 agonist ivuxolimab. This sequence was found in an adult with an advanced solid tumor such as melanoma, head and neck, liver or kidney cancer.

The nucleotide sequence reads TGTGCCAGCAGCCTTGCGACTAGCCGCGGACAGTTCTTC. Its protein is CASSLATSRGQFF. The receptor chain draws on TRBV4-2 and TRBJ2-1, with 7 bases matching TRBD2. From the cysteine up to the phenylalanine, the CDR3 has a length of 13 residues. The DNA shown is the 39-base CDR3, in frame from base 1. For CDR1 and CDR2, the germline V gene lists LGHNA and YNFKEQ. For this chain, trimming is 4 bases at the V end and 13 bases at the J end, and the number of junction bases without a gene match is 10.